Sequencing of this T cell receptor (beta chain) was carried out in a study of blood T cell repertoires in COVID-19. Study-level background: The United States, Italy and Spain supplied acute and convalescent COVID-19 samples.

Original data processing: Amplified reference gene primers provided the basis for estimating nucleated cell counts. Clones were read by immunoSEQ multiplex PCR, and TCRdb kept only the in-frame ones, dropping some. The DNA was the basis for D and trimming; V, J and clone size are from that table. The data contain tens of thousands of clones, roughly 90% of them singletons. To note about this clone: A read error may account for a junction end that differs from germline.

The CDR3 contains 14 residues. Germline V CDR1 and CDR2: SSHAT, FNYEAQ (reference sequence). This TCR came from a woman aged 50 to 65 with active or convalescent COVID-19. This chain links TRBV7-7 with TRBJ2-1, with D unclear. The source material was peripheral blood. Here the CDR3 DNA reads TGTGCTAGCAGCCCCCCCGGCTCCTACAATGAGCAGTTCTTC. Protein product: CASSPPGSYNEQFF. Full variable domain (missing parts from reference TRBV7-7 and TRBJ2-1): GAGVSQSPRYKVTKRGQDVTLRCDPISSHATLYWYQQALGQGPEFLTYFNYEAQPDKSGLPSDRFSAERPEGSISTLTIQRTEQRDSAMYRCASSPPGSYNEQFFGPGTRLTVL.